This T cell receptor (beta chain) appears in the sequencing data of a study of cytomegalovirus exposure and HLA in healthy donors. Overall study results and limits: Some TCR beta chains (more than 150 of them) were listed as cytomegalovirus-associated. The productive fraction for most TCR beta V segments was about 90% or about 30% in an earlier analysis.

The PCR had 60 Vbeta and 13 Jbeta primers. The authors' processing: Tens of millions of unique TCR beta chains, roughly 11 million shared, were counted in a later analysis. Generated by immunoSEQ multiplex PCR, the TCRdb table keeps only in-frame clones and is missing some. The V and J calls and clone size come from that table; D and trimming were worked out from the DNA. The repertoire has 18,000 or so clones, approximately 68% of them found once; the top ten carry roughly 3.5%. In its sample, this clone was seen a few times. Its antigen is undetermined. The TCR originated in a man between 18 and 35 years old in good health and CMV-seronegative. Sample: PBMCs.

CDR3 sequence: CASSLRGEERELFF. The CDR3 nucleotides are TGTGCCAGCAGCTTACGGGGGGAGGAAAGGGAGCTGTTTTTT. This chain connects TRBV11-2 to TRBJ2-2; 7 nucleotides line up with TRBD2. The CDR3 spans 14 residues. J was trimmed by 9 bases and V by 2 bases; bases with no gene match: 6. Per the germline V gene, CDR1 is SGHAT and CDR2 is FQNNGV.